The 21 T cell receptor beta chains presented below share a single source sample, sequenced in a study of control samples from healthy donors and cancer patients. Only in-frame clones appear in the TCRdb table, and some are missing; sequencing was by immunoSEQ multiplex PCR. The sample includes tens of thousands of clones, around 87% of them seen just once. Sequenced: blood. These TCRs come from a man aged 45-65 years in good health.

The chain is built from TRBV24-1 and TRBJ1-1; 7 bases fit TRBD1. Germline V gene data show CDR1 as KGHDR and CDR2 as SFDVKD. The J segment lost 5 bases and the V segment lost 5 bases, leaving 4 bases of the junction unmatched. The CDR3 is made up of 13 amino acids. Written as DNA, the CDR3 is TGTGCCACCAGTGCTCAGGGGGTGACTGAAGCTTTCTTT. It encodes CATSAQGVTEAFF.

The chain uses TRBV6-6 and TRBJ2-3; 10 nucleotides match TRBD2. J was trimmed by 0 bases and V by 5 bases; bases with no gene match: 5. This CDR3 has 16 residues. Looked up from germline, CDR1 is MNHNY and CDR2 is SVGAGI (reference sequence). The CDR3 sequence is CASSRSSGGSTDTQYF. The CDR3 region has the DNA TGTGCCAGCAGTCGCTCTAGCGGGGGTAGCACAGATACGCAGTATTTT.

This clone was recorded a few times. V usage is TRBV6-4 and J usage is TRBJ2-3; 11 bases agree with TRBD2. Germline V CDR1 and CDR2: MRHNA, SNTAGT. The CDR3 sequence is 16 residues long. V was clipped by 0 bases and J by 4 bases; unmatched bases: 3. In DNA, the CDR3 is TGTGCCAGCAGTGACTCTAGCGGGGGGGCCGCAGATACGCAGTATTTT. This sequence encodes CASSDSSGGAADTQYF.

The chain recombines TRBV14 with TRBJ1-1; no clear D gene. Germline-derived CDR1 and CDR2 are SGHDN and FVKESK. V lost 1 base and J lost 5, with 14 bases in between. CDR3 size: 15 residues. As DNA, the CDR3 is TGTGCCAGCAGCCAAGTAGCGGGGTCGGGGACTGAAGCTTTCTTT. It yields the protein CASSQVAGSGTEAFF.

The chain recombines TRBV5-6 with TRBJ1-6, with 9 bases that match TRBD1. The CDR3 length is 14 residues. CDR1 is SGHDT and CDR2 is YYEEEE in the germline V gene. J lost 10 bases, V lost 3 bases, and 5 bases had no gene match. CDR3 in DNA: TGTGCCAGCAGCTGGGACAGGGAGGGGTCACCCCTCCACTTT. Protein product: CASSWDREGSPLHF.

V gene TRBV24-1 combines with J gene TRBJ1-2; the D is unclear. CDR3 length: 14 residues. CDR1 and CDR2 from the germline V gene are KGHDR and SFDVKD. Trimming cost V 5 bases and J 2 bases, with 11 bases left between them. CDR3 sequence: CATSGQSENYGYTF. CDR3 in DNA: TGTGCCACCAGTGGGCAGTCCGAAAACTATGGCTACACCTTC.

V gene TRBV28 combines with J gene TRBJ2-1, with unresolved D. With 4 bases removed from V and 5 bases from J, the gap between germline ends came to 6 bases. CDR1 is MDHEN, CDR2 SYDVKM, per germline. The CDR3 consists of 12 residues. CDR3 residues: CASSSGNNEQFF. The CDR3 DNA is TGTGCCAGCAGTTCTGGTAACAATGAGCAGTTCTTC.

The V and J genes are TRBV10-2 and TRBJ2-3; 8 nucleotides match TRBD2. Germline lookup yields CDR1 WSHSY and CDR2 SAAADI. The CDR3 runs 15 residues. J lost 2 bases, V lost 1 base, and 2 bases had no gene match. The CDR3 reads CASSELAGLTDTQYF. The CDR3 DNA sequence: TGCGCCAGCAGTGAGTTAGCGGGACTCACAGATACGCAGTATTTT.

The chain couples TRBV30 to TRBJ2-7, with TRBD2 matching over 7 bases. The CDR3 totals 14 residues. The ends lost 0 bases at V and 5 bases at J; junction bases unmatched: 7. Germline CDR1 and CDR2: GTSNPN and SVGIG (reference sequence). The CDR3 spells CAWSVRTGGNEQYF. As DNA, the CDR3 is TGTGCCTGGAGTGTACGAACGGGGGGTAACGAGCAGTACTTC.

The chain uses TRBV19 and TRBJ1-1; D is uncertain. Trimming left V 3 bases short and J 1 base short, with 6 bases between. Germline V gene sequence: CDR1 LNHDA, CDR2 SQIVND (reference sequence). The CDR3 consists of 13 residues. The CDR3 region is CASSILGNTEAFF. The CDR3 region has the DNA TGTGCCAGTAGTATTCTTGGGAACACTGAAGCTTTCTTT.

This clone was observed a few times. The rearrangement links TRBV30 to TRBJ2-5; 10 nucleotides match TRBD2. This CDR3 has 15 residues. Germline V gene sequence: CDR1 GTSNPN, CDR2 SVGIG (reference sequence). V lost 3 bases, J lost 2 bases, and 6 bases stayed unmatched. In DNA form, the CDR3 reads TGTGCCTGGAGGGAGGGTAGCGGGGGGCAAGAGACCCAGTACTTC. It is translated as CAWREGSGGQETQYF. The full variable domain, rest sourced from reference TRBV30 and TRBJ2-5, is SQTIHQWPATLVQPVGSPLSLECTVEGTSNPNLYWYRQAAGRGLQLLFYSVGIGQISSEVPQNLSASRPQDRQFILSSKKLLLSDSGFYLCAWREGSGGQETQYFGPGTRLLVL.

The V call is TRBV7-2, the J call TRBJ2-2; 7 bases match TRBD1. V lost 5 bases to trimming and J lost 6 bases; unmatched junction nucleotides: 6. This CDR3 is 14 amino acids long. Germline CDR1 SGHTA, CDR2 FQGNSA. DNA for the CDR3: TGTGCCAGCAGCCCCACAGGGGCCCCCGGGGAGCTGTTTTTT. It encodes CASSPTGAPGELFF. The entire variable domain, with the rest obtained from reference TRBV7-2 and TRBJ2-2, is as follows: GAGVSQSPSNKVTEKGKDVELRCDPISGHTALYWYRQSLGQGLEFLIYFQGNSAPDKSGLPSDRFSAERTGGSVSTLTIQRTQQEDSAVYLCASSPTGAPGELFFGEGSRLTVL.

This rearrangement joins TRBV11-3 to TRBJ1-1; 9 bases agree with TRBD1. Germline values: CDR1 SGHNT, CDR2 YENEEA. The junction had 0 bases not matched to a gene; V was cut back by 5 bases and J by 5 bases. CDR3 length: 12 residues. The CDR3 region is CASSGQGTEAFF. Written as DNA, the CDR3 is TGTGCCAGCAGCGGACAGGGGACTGAAGCTTTCTTT.

The rearrangement links TRBV5-4 to TRBJ1-1, with D possibly TRBD1 on 5 matching bases. The CDR3 is made up of 14 amino acids. CDR1 is SGHNT and CDR2 is YYREEE in the germline V gene (reference sequence). V shed 0 bases and J shed 5 bases, with 11 bases lying between them. The CDR3 reads CASSLDRGRTEAFF. CDR3 DNA sequence: TGTGCCAGCAGCTTGGATCGGGGACGGACTGAAGCTTTCTTT.

Written as DNA, the CDR3 is TGTGCCAGCAGCTTGGGACCTGTGAGGGAGACCCAGTACTTC. Protein: CASSLGPVRETQYF. The chain joins TRBV11-1 to TRBJ2-5; D tentatively fits TRBD1 or TRBD2 (5 bases each). The CDR3 has 14 amino acids. The V gene lost 3 bases and the J gene lost 5 bases, with 13 bases spanning the gap. Germline loops: CDR1 SGHAT, CDR2 FQDESV (reference sequence).

This chain links TRBV10-2 with TRBJ2-3; no clear D gene. With 7 bases removed from V and 8 bases from J, the gap between germline ends came to 16 bases. The CDR3 is 13 amino acids. Germline lookup yields CDR1 WSHSY and CDR2 SAAADI. The CDR3 protein is CASIGLEHGTQYF. CDR3 nucleotide sequence: TGCGCCAGCATAGGGCTAGAACACGGTACGCAGTATTTT.

This sequence joins TRBV24-1 and TRBJ2-5; D call uncertain. The germline CDR1 and CDR2 sequences are KGHDR and SFDVKD. The CDR3 is made up of 13 amino acids. V gave up 2 bases and J gave up 4 bases, with 7 bases separating them. The CDR3 is CATSDWAGETQYF. In DNA, the CDR3 is TGTGCCACCAGTGATTGGGCCGGAGAGACCCAGTACTTC.

The chain joins TRBV7-2 to TRBJ2-1; D is uncertain. Between the trimmed V and J ends, which lost 2 bases and 4 bases, there was a span of 6 bases. The CDR3 is 13 residues long. Per germline, CDR1 SGHTA and CDR2 FQGNSA. CDR3 in amino acids: CASSLTQYNEQFF. The DNA of the CDR3 is TGTGCCAGCAGCTTAACCCAATACAATGAGCAGTTCTTC. Supplemented by reference TRBV7-2 and TRBJ2-1, the full variable domain reads GAGVSQSPSNKVTEKGKDVELRCDPISGHTALYWYRQSLGQGLEFLIYFQGNSAPDKSGLPSDRFSAERTGGSVSTLTIQRTQQEDSAVYLCASSLTQYNEQFFGPGTRLTVL.

This chain links TRBV6-5 with TRBJ1-1; the D gene is possibly TRBD1 (5 bases). Germline CDR1 and CDR2: MNHEY and SVGAGI. V lost 4 bases and J lost 3, with 15 bases in between. This CDR3 has 15 residues. This chain's CDR3 is CASSSQGFTDTEAFF. The CDR3 coding sequence is TGTGCCAGCAGTTCCCAGGGATTTACGGACACTGAAGCTTTCTTT.

This clone was observed a handful of times. The chain recombines TRBV30 with TRBJ2-7; 10 bases are a match to TRBD2. Germline CDR1 GTSNPN, CDR2 SVGIG (reference sequence). Trimming at V came to 0 bases and at J to 2 bases, leaving 7 bases not matched to a gene. This CDR3 spans 16 amino acids. In DNA, the CDR3 is TGTGCCTGGAGTGTACTAGCGGGAAAGAGGGCCTACGAGCAGTACTTC. It is translated as CAWSVLAGKRAYEQYF.

DNA for the CDR3: TGTGCCAGCAGTTTGTTCGGGACAGTTAACACCGGGGAGCTGTTTTTT. This sequence encodes CASSLFGTVNTGELFF. This sequence joins TRBV27 and TRBJ2-2; TRBD1 aligns across 7 bases. Germline CDR1 is MNHEY and CDR2 is SMNVEV (reference sequence). This CDR3 contains 16 residues. J gave up 2 bases and V 3 bases, and 6 bases lay outside the gene matches.